These T cell receptor beta chains were read from a single sample in a study of CD8 T cell repertoires and HIV-1 epitope variants. The assay was immunoSEQ multiplex PCR, and TCRdb's table has in-frame clones only and misses some. The sample carries over 4,000 clones, approximately 67% recorded once. These TCRs' antigens remain unknown. Sample: cultured CD8+ T cells derived from PBMCs. The source of these receptors is a male donor with HIV. Each CDR3 is given with its conserved first and last residue. A D gene is named only where the DNA matches it firmly. Rows may omit the clone size; those that give it use once, few, many or a size class.

CDR3aa: CASSYSAEITEAFF
CDR3nt: TGTGCCAGCAGTTACTCGGCAGAAATCACTGAAGCTTTCTTT
v_gene: TRBV6-5
j_gene: TRBJ1-1
d_gene: -
abundance: -

CDR3aa: CASSTLAPDRGLPGDYGYTF
CDR3nt: TGTGCCAGCAGCACCCTTGCCCCTGACAGGGGGCTCCCCGGCGACTATGGCTACACCTTC
v_gene: TRBV28
j_gene: TRBJ1-2
d_gene: TRBD1
abundance: -

CDR3aa: CASSPKGGTDTYEQYF
CDR3nt: TGTGCCAGCAGTCCCAAAGGGGGGACGGATACCTACGAGCAGTACTTC
v_gene: TRBV7-9
j_gene: TRBJ2-7
d_gene: -
abundance: -

CDR3aa: CASSPGEPGANVLTF
CDR3nt: TGTGCCAGCAGCCCCGGAGAGCCTGGGGCCAACGTCCTGACTTTC
v_gene: TRBV11-3
j_gene: TRBJ2-6
d_gene: -
abundance: -

CDR3aa: CASSLQSNQPQHF
CDR3nt: TGTGCCAGCAGCTTACAGAGCAATCAGCCCCAGCATTTT
v_gene: TRBV11-1
j_gene: TRBJ1-5
d_gene: -
abundance: -

CDR3aa: CASSLTDNEQFF
CDR3nt: TGTGCCAGCAGCTTGACCGACAATGAGCAGTTCTTC
v_gene: TRBV7-9
j_gene: TRBJ2-1
d_gene: -
abundance: -

CDR3aa: CAITTSSTDTQYF
CDR3nt: TGTGCCATCACTACCTCTAGCACAGATACGCAGTATTTT
v_gene: TRBV10-3
j_gene: TRBJ2-3
d_gene: -
abundance: -

CDR3aa: CASSEGRTASGPLWSYNEQFF
CDR3nt: TGTGCCAGCAGTGAGGGTAGAACGGCTAGCGGGCCCCTCTGGTCCTACAATGAGCAGTTCTTC
v_gene: TRBV2
j_gene: TRBJ2-1
d_gene: TRBD2
abundance: -

CDR3aa: CASSPNGHEQFF
CDR3nt: TGCGCCAGCAGCCCTAATGGGCATGAGCAGTTCTTC
v_gene: TRBV4-1
j_gene: TRBJ2-1
d_gene: -
abundance: -

CDR3aa: CASSQVVSYEQYF
CDR3nt: TGTGCCAGCAGCCAAGTGGTCAGCTACGAGCAGTACTTC
v_gene: TRBV14
j_gene: TRBJ2-7
d_gene: -
abundance: -

CDR3aa: CASREAGSNQPQHF
CDR3nt: TGTGCCAGCCGGGAGGCAGGGAGCAATCAGCCCCAGCATTTT
v_gene: TRBV27
j_gene: TRBJ1-5
d_gene: -
abundance: -

CDR3aa: CASSQVSVARTRDNEQFF
CDR3nt: TGTGCCAGCAGCCAAGTTTCTGTCGCCAGGACTAGGGACAATGAGCAGTTCTTC
v_gene: TRBV4-2
j_gene: TRBJ2-1
d_gene: TRBD2
abundance: -

CDR3aa: CASTATGGVETQYF
CDR3nt: TGTGCCAGTACCGCGACAGGGGGCGTGGAGACCCAGTACTTC
v_gene: TRBV19
j_gene: TRBJ2-5
d_gene: TRBD1
abundance: -

CDR3aa: CASSFLGRGTGELFF
CDR3nt: TGTGCCAGCAGTTTTCTTGGTCGGGGCACCGGGGAGCTGTTTTTT
v_gene: TRBV28
j_gene: TRBJ2-2
d_gene: -
abundance: -

CDR3aa: CASSYGFNQPQHF
CDR3nt: TGTGCCAGCAGTTACGGGTTCAATCAGCCCCAGCATTTT
v_gene: TRBV6-5
j_gene: TRBJ1-5
d_gene: -
abundance: -

CDR3aa: CASRGGGTAGPSLADTQYF
CDR3nt: TGTGCCAGTCGAGGGGGCGGGACAGCTGGTCCTTCTCTGGCAGATACGCAGTATTTT
v_gene: TRBV19
j_gene: TRBJ2-3
d_gene: -
abundance: -

CDR3aa: CASSYRLVAEGTEAFF
CDR3nt: TGTGCCAGCAGTTATCGGTTGGTCGCCGAAGGCACTGAAGCTTTCTTT
v_gene: TRBV6-5
j_gene: TRBJ1-1
d_gene: -
abundance: -

CDR3aa: CASSLEGTGAQPQHF
CDR3nt: TGCGCCAGCAGCTTGGAGGGGACAGGGGCCCAGCCCCAGCATTTT
v_gene: TRBV5-1
j_gene: TRBJ1-5
d_gene: TRBD1
abundance: -

CDR3aa: CASSLDRQGARDF
CDR3nt: TGTGCCAGCAGCTTAGACCGACAGGGGGCAAGGGATTTT
v_gene: TRBV7-8
j_gene: TRBJ2-3
d_gene: TRBD1
abundance: once

CDR3aa: CASSLQSTGDHEQYF
CDR3nt: TGTGCCAGCAGTTTACAATCGACAGGGGACCACGAGCAGTACTTC
v_gene: TRBV27
j_gene: TRBJ2-7
d_gene: TRBD1
abundance: few

CDR3aa: CATSPEGDSNQPQHF
CDR3nt: TGTGCCACCAGCCCCGAGGGGGACAGCAATCAGCCCCAGCATTTT
v_gene: TRBV15
j_gene: TRBJ1-5
d_gene: -
abundance: -

CDR3aa: CASKGISYEQYF
CDR3nt: TGTGCCAGCAAAGGGATCTCCTACGAGCAGTACTTC
v_gene: TRBV5-6
j_gene: TRBJ2-7
d_gene: -
abundance: -

CDR3aa: CASSENQDTYGATNEKLFF
CDR3nt: TGTGCCAGCAGTGAAAACCAGGACACTTACGGGGCAACTAATGAAAAACTGTTTTTT
v_gene: TRBV6-1
j_gene: TRBJ1-4
d_gene: -
abundance: -

CDR3aa: CAISEAGNGYTF
CDR3nt: TGTGCCATCAGTGAAGCGGGGAATGGCTACACCTTC
v_gene: TRBV10-3
j_gene: TRBJ1-2
d_gene: -
abundance: -

CDR3aa: CASSLGGAKLFF
CDR3nt: TGTGCCAGCAGCTTGGGAGGGGCAAAACTGTTTTTT
v_gene: TRBV5-6
j_gene: TRBJ1-4
d_gene: -
abundance: medium-sized

CDR3aa: CASSFSGRTGELFF
CDR3nt: TGTGCCAGCAGTTTCTCGGGTCGGACCGGGGAGCTGTTTTTT
v_gene: TRBV27
j_gene: TRBJ2-2
d_gene: -
abundance: -

CDR3aa: CASSFGPTGGTEAFF
CDR3nt: TGCGCCAGCAGTTTTGGGCCCACCGGAGGCACTGAAGCTTTCTTT
v_gene: TRBV5-1
j_gene: TRBJ1-1
d_gene: -
abundance: -

CDR3aa: CASRDPKTGLIAHTEAFF
CDR3nt: TGTGCCAGCAGAGACCCCAAGACAGGGCTTATTGCCCACACTGAAGCTTTCTTT
v_gene: TRBV28
j_gene: TRBJ1-1
d_gene: TRBD1
abundance: -

CDR3aa: CASGRVQETQYF
CDR3nt: TGTGCTTCGGGGCGGGTCCAAGAGACCCAGTACTTC
v_gene: TRBV28
j_gene: TRBJ2-5
d_gene: -
abundance: -

CDR3aa: CASSLTTGELFF
CDR3nt: TGTGCCAGCAGCCTCACTACCGGGGAGCTGTTTTTT
v_gene: TRBV7-9
j_gene: TRBJ2-2
d_gene: -
abundance: -

CDR3aa: CASSPGGSEQFF
CDR3nt: TGTGCCAGCAGTCCAGGGGGAAGTGAGCAGTTCTTC
v_gene: TRBV28
j_gene: TRBJ2-1
d_gene: TRBD1
abundance: -

CDR3aa: CASSFKTGYEQYF
CDR3nt: TGTGCCAGCAGCTTCAAGACAGGCTACGAGCAGTACTTC
v_gene: TRBV7-9
j_gene: TRBJ2-7
d_gene: -
abundance: once

CDR3aa: CASSPRTASNTGELFF
CDR3nt: TGTGCCAGCAGCCCTCGGACAGCATCGAACACCGGGGAGCTGTTTTTT
v_gene: TRBV14
j_gene: TRBJ2-2
d_gene: -
abundance: -

CDR3aa: CSAPEGEQYF
CDR3nt: TGCAGTGCTCCGGAGGGGGAGCAGTACTTC
v_gene: TRBV20-1
j_gene: TRBJ2-7
d_gene: -
abundance: -

CDR3aa: CASSVVGGSSNYGYTF
CDR3nt: TGTGCCAGCAGCGTGGTTGGAGGGAGTAGTAACTATGGCTACACCTTC
v_gene: TRBV7-2
j_gene: TRBJ1-2
d_gene: -
abundance: -

CDR3aa: CASSARDNGYEQYF
CDR3nt: TGTGCCAGCAGTGCTCGGGACAACGGCTACGAGCAGTACTTC
v_gene: TRBV6-1
j_gene: TRBJ2-7
d_gene: -
abundance: -

CDR3aa: CASSVDGNTEAFF
CDR3nt: TGTGCCAGCAGCGTTGACGGAAACACTGAAGCTTTCTTT
v_gene: TRBV9
j_gene: TRBJ1-1
d_gene: -
abundance: -

CDR3aa: CAISEGDTEAFF
CDR3nt: TGTGCCATCAGTGAGGGGGATACTGAAGCTTTCTTT
v_gene: TRBV6-1
j_gene: TRBJ1-1
d_gene: -
abundance: once

CDR3aa: CAWRDFGQGDPEAFF
CDR3nt: TGTGCCTGGAGAGATTTCGGACAGGGAGATCCTGAAGCTTTCTTT
v_gene: TRBV30
j_gene: TRBJ1-1
d_gene: TRBD1
abundance: -

CDR3aa: CASSLNRGPEQYF
CDR3nt: TGTGCCAGCAGCTTAAACAGGGGGCCCGAGCAGTACTTC
v_gene: TRBV7-9
j_gene: TRBJ2-7
d_gene: TRBD1
abundance: -

CDR3aa: CAISVGGPPYEQYF
CDR3nt: TGTGCCATCAGTGTCGGGGGCCCACCCTACGAGCAGTACTTC
v_gene: TRBV10-3
j_gene: TRBJ2-7
d_gene: -
abundance: -

CDR3aa: CASSQGSGTEAFF
CDR3nt: TGCGCCAGCAGCCAAGGGAGTGGCACTGAAGCTTTCTTT
v_gene: TRBV4-1
j_gene: TRBJ1-1
d_gene: -
abundance: -

CDR3aa: CASSQIRAGDVSGELFF
CDR3nt: TGTGCCAGCAGCCAAATTCGGGCGGGAGATGTCTCCGGGGAGCTGTTTTTT
v_gene: TRBV5-8
j_gene: TRBJ2-2
d_gene: TRBD2
abundance: -

CDR3aa: CASSPRTSGSDNEQFF
CDR3nt: TGCGCCAGCAGCCCTCGGACTAGCGGGAGTGATAATGAGCAGTTCTTC
v_gene: TRBV4-1
j_gene: TRBJ2-1
d_gene: TRBD2
abundance: few

CDR3aa: CASSHTLGSHTGELFF
CDR3nt: TGTGCCAGCAGCCATACTTTGGGGTCGCACACCGGGGAGCTGTTTTTT
v_gene: TRBV7-9
j_gene: TRBJ2-2
d_gene: -
abundance: few

CDR3aa: CASSLVPSLTGDTQYF
CDR3nt: TGTGCCAGCAGCTTAGTCCCTAGCCTAACTGGGGATACGCAGTATTTT
v_gene: TRBV11-1
j_gene: TRBJ2-3
d_gene: -
abundance: -

CDR3aa: CASSLDAASYNEQFF
CDR3nt: TGTGCCAGCAGCTTAGATGCGGCCTCCTACAATGAGCAGTTCTTC
v_gene: TRBV11-2
j_gene: TRBJ2-1
d_gene: -
abundance: -

CDR3aa: CASSLPELDRGDEQYF
CDR3nt: TGTGCCAGCAGCTTACCCGAATTGGACAGGGGCGACGAGCAGTACTTC
v_gene: TRBV7-9
j_gene: TRBJ2-7
d_gene: TRBD1
abundance: -

CDR3aa: CASREAAGYTF
CDR3nt: TGCGCCAGCAGGGAGGCGGCCGGCTACACCTTC
v_gene: TRBV5-1
j_gene: TRBJ1-2
d_gene: -
abundance: -

CDR3aa: CASDQGGELFF
CDR3nt: TGTGCCAGCGACCAAGGCGGGGAGCTGTTTTTT
v_gene: TRBV2
j_gene: TRBJ2-2
d_gene: -
abundance: once

CDR3aa: CASSLDRGQETQYF
CDR3nt: TGTGCCAGCAGCTTGGACAGGGGGCAAGAGACCCAGTACTTC
v_gene: TRBV5-6
j_gene: TRBJ2-5
d_gene: TRBD1
abundance: -

CDR3aa: CATSPGQAYEQYF
CDR3nt: TGTGCCACCAGCCCAGGACAGGCCTACGAGCAGTACTTC
v_gene: TRBV15
j_gene: TRBJ2-7
d_gene: TRBD1
abundance: -

CDR3aa: CASTPIRASTGELFF
CDR3nt: TGTGCCAGCACCCCCATCCGGGCCTCCACCGGGGAGCTGTTTTTT
v_gene: TRBV28
j_gene: TRBJ2-2
d_gene: -
abundance: few